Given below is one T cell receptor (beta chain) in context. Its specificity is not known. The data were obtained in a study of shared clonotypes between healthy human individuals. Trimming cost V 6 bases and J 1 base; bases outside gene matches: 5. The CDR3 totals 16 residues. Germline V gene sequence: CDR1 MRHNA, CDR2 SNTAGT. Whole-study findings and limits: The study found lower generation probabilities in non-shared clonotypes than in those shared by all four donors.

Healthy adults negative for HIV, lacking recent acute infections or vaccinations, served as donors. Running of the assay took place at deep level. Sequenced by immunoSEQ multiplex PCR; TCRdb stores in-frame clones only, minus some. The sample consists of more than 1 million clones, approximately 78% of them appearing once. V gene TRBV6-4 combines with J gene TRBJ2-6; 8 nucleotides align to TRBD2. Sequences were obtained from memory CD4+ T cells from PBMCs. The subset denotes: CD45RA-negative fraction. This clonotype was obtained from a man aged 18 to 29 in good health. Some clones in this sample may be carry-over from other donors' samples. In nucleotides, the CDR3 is TGTGCCAGCAGCGGGACTAGATTATCTGGGGCCAACGTCCTGACTTTC. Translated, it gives CASSGTRLSGANVLTF.